This entry lists 16 T cell receptor beta chains sequenced from one sample in a study of OX40 agonist ivuxolimab in advanced cancers. Generated by immunoSEQ multiplex PCR, the TCRdb table keeps only in-frame clones and is missing some. Among 72,000 or so clones listed, 70% to 90% were seen once. This specimen was CD4+ or CD8+ T cells sorted from blood, taken in a trial of the OX40 agonist ivuxolimab. The receptors derive from an adult with an advanced solid tumor such as melanoma, head and neck, liver or kidney cancer.

This rearrangement joins TRBV10-3 to TRBJ2-1; TRBD2 aligns across 8 bases. J was trimmed by 5 bases and V by 5 bases; bases with no gene match: 14. This CDR3 is built from 17 residues. Looked up from germline, CDR1 is ENHRY and CDR2 is SYGVKD. CDR3 nucleotide sequence: TGTGCCATCAGTCCTCACGGGCGGGGGGCGGTTGACAATGAGCAGTTCTTC. It is translated as CAISPHGRGAVDNEQFF.

This sequence joins TRBV19 and TRBJ2-7; no firm D call. The CDR3 length is 14 residues. V gave up 5 bases and J gave up 3 bases, with 14 bases separating them. Per germline, CDR1 LNHDA and CDR2 SQIVND (reference sequence). The CDR3 region is CASSPSDPNYEQYF. DNA for the CDR3: TGTGCCAGTAGTCCGTCAGACCCCAACTACGAGCAGTACTTC.

This clone occurred a few times. The chain combines TRBV7-9 with TRBJ1-5; maybe TRBD1 (5 bases). V gave up 5 bases and J gave up 2 bases, with 19 bases separating them. The CDR3 length is 17 residues. The germline gives CDR1 SEHNR, CDR2 FQNEAQ (reference sequence). The CDR3 region has the DNA TGTGCCAGCAGCCAGGGTGTCGGGGCGCCGGGCAATCAGCCCCAGCATTTT. Protein: CASSQGVGAPGNQPQHF.

In its sample, this clone was seen a few times. The chain recombines TRBV4-1 with TRBJ2-7, with no clear D. This CDR3 contains 17 residues. Trimming cost V 0 bases and J 2 bases, with 17 bases left between them. CDR1 MGHRA and CDR2 YSYEKL come from the germline V gene. The CDR3 nucleotides read TGCGCCAGCAGCCAAGATACCTGGAACCGACGGACCTACGAGCAGTACTTC. Amino acid sequence: CASSQDTWNRRTYEQYF.

J is TRBJ2-7 and V is TRBV6-5, with no clear D. Trimming cost V 5 bases and J 7 bases, with 9 bases left between them. The CDR3 extends over 11 amino acids. Germline V gene sequence: CDR1 MNHEY, CDR2 SVGAGI. The CDR3 DNA reads TGTGCCAGCAGTACCTTACGAGAGCAGTACTTC. Residues: CASSTLREQYF.

The chain joins TRBV27 to TRBJ2-5, with 7 bases that match TRBD1. The CDR3 sequence is 13 residues long. The germline gives CDR1 MNHEY, CDR2 SMNVEV (reference sequence). V lost 6 bases, J lost 4 bases, and 5 bases stayed unmatched. CDR3 protein: CASRQDRLETQYF. The CDR3, as DNA: TGTGCCAGCAGACAGGACAGGCTAGAGACCCAGTACTTC.

This clone was seen a single time. The chain has TRBV5-6 and TRBJ2-1, with TRBD1 matching 10 bases. With V trimmed by 4 bases and J by 8 bases, 3 bases remained unmatched. Germline V gene data show CDR1 as SGHDT and CDR2 as YYEEEE. The CDR3 runs to 13 residues. CDR3: CASSRDRGYEQFF. CDR3 bases: TGTGCCAGCAGCAGGGACAGGGGCTATGAGCAGTTCTTC.

In this sample, this clone turned up a few times. The rearrangement uses TRBV7-6 and TRBJ1-6; no definite D call. This CDR3 has 16 residues. V lost 2 bases, J lost 6 bases, and 14 bases lay in between. CDR1 SGHVS and CDR2 FNYEAQ come from the germline V gene. The CDR3 spells CASSLMGSGVNSPLHF. The DNA for the CDR3 is TGTGCCAGCAGCTTAATGGGGAGTGGGGTTAATTCACCCCTCCACTTT.

This chain links TRBV7-8 with TRBJ2-2, with D perhaps assigned TRBD1 or TRBD2 (6 bases each). Trimming removed 6 bases at V and 8 bases at J, with 16 bases between. The CDR3 runs to 14 residues. Looked up from germline, CDR1 is SGHVS and CDR2 is FQNEAQ. CDR3 nucleotides: TGTGCCAGCAGTCCGGTTCGGGGGCTGGGGGAGCTGTTTTTT. This codes for CASSPVRGLGELFF.

The chain employs TRBV27 and TRBJ1-4, with D unresolved. The length of the CDR3 is 17 residues. Trimming shortened V by 5 bases and J by 0 bases, and 16 bases separated the two germline ends. Looked up from germline, CDR1 is MNHEY and CDR2 is SMNVEV (reference sequence). The CDR3 DNA follows: TGTGCCAGCAGTATTCTCCACTACGGATCAACTAATGAAAAACTGTTTTTT. Its translation: CASSILHYGSTNEKLFF.

The V and J genes are TRBV30 and TRBJ2-7; 14 positions agree with TRBD2. Per germline, CDR1 GTSNPN and CDR2 SVGIG (reference sequence). The CDR3 has 16 residues. J lost 5 bases, V lost 7 bases, and 13 bases had no gene match. The CDR3 sequence: CAFNPGTSGRVHEQYF. For the CDR3, the DNA is TGTGCCTTCAACCCCGGGACTAGCGGGAGAGTCCACGAGCAGTACTTC.

The rearrangement links TRBV18 to TRBJ1-5; weak D call: TRBD1 (5 bases). The germline V gene has CDR1 KGHSH and CDR2 LQKENI. The CDR3 extends over 13 amino acids. V lost 6 bases, J lost 5 bases, and 11 bases lay in between. The CDR3 reads CASSPGSDQPQHF. The CDR3 DNA is TGTGCCAGCTCTCCAGGGTCCGATCAGCCCCAGCATTTT. The full variable domain, rest sourced from reference TRBV18 and TRBJ1-5, is NAGVMQNPRHLVRRRGQEARLRCSPMKGHSHVYWYRQLPEEGLKFMVYLQKENIIDESGMPKERFSAEFPKEGPSILRIQQVVRGDSAAYFCASSPGSDQPQHFGDGTRLSIL.

This chain joins TRBV14 and TRBJ2-1, with 11 bases identical to TRBD2. J gave up 7 bases and V 3 bases, and 14 bases lay outside the gene matches. Germline assignment: CDR1 SGHDN and CDR2 FVKESK. The CDR3 sequence is 18 residues long. The CDR3 DNA follows: TGTGCCAGCAGCCAGGGACTCTCCGGGACTAGCGGACGGAATGAGCAGTTCTTC. Translation: CASSQGLSGTSGRNEQFF.

V gene TRBV19 combines with J gene TRBJ1-5, with D maybe TRBD1 (6 bases). There are 19 residues in the CDR3. V was clipped by 9 bases and J by 0 bases, with 27 bases between them. CDR1 is LNHDA and CDR2 is SQIVND in the germline V gene (reference sequence). The CDR3 coding sequence is TGTGCCAGCCAAAACTTTATAGGGGGGGTCCCTTATAGCAATCAGCCCCAGCATTTT. This sequence encodes CASQNFIGGVPYSNQPQHF.

This clone appeared a few times. This chain links TRBV27 with TRBJ2-3; perhaps TRBD2 as D (5 bases). This CDR3 is built from 14 residues. Germline-derived CDR1 and CDR2 are MNHEY and SMNVEV (reference sequence). Trimming removed 3 bases at V and 4 bases at J, with 11 bases between. CDR3 in DNA: TGTGCCAGCAGTTTCTCGGGATCGGCAGATACGCAGTATTTT. Protein product: CASSFSGSADTQYF.

The chain couples TRBV7-3 to TRBJ2-2, with D tentatively TRBD1 (5 bases). Trimming stripped 5 bases from V and 5 bases from J, with 12 bases between. The V gene's germline CDR1 is SGHTA and CDR2 FQGTGA. This CDR3 comprises 14 residues. The CDR3 region has the DNA TGTGCCAGCAGCCGGATTCAGGGAACCGGGGAGCTGTTTTTT. Translating it yields CASSRIQGTGELFF. Combining the CDR3 with reference TRBV7-3 and TRBJ2-2 gives the whole variable domain GAGVSQTPSNKVTEKGKYVELRCDPISGHTALYWYRQSLGQGPEFLIYFQGTGAADDSGLPNDRFFAVRPEGSVSTLKIQRTERGDSAVYLCASSRIQGTGELFFGEGSRLTVL.